The next 9 T cell receptor beta chains were all read from a single sample in a study of shared clonotypes between healthy human individuals. The protocol was immunoSEQ multiplex PCR, while the TCRdb copy is restricted to in-frame clones and leaves out a portion. The sample includes around 2,000,000 clones, approximately 94% of them seen just once. Naive CD8 cells were CD45RO-negative, positively selected for CCR7, excluding terminally differentiated effector memory CD45RA+ cells. Source material: naive CD8+ T cells sorted from blood. The receptors shown here come from a man younger than 30 in good health.

The V and J genes are TRBV2 and TRBJ1-2; no definite D call. The germline V and J ends were trimmed by 5 bases and 1 base, with 8 bases remaining between them. The CDR3 is made up of 13 amino acids. Germline loops: CDR1 SNHLY, CDR2 FYNNEI. Here the CDR3 DNA reads TGTGCCAGCAGTAACGGGATTAACTATGGCTACACCTTC. Its translation: CASSNGINYGYTF.

CDR3 sequence (DNA): TGCAGCGTAGAAAGCGGGAGGCCCCCCTACGAGCAGTACTTC. Encoded protein: CSVESGRPPYEQYF. V gene TRBV29-1 combines with J gene TRBJ2-7; 9 positions agree with TRBD2. This CDR3 is built from 14 residues. V trimming: 6 bases; J trimming: 2 bases; junction bases outside the gene matches: 8. Germline V lookup: CDR1 SQVTM, CDR2 ANQGSEA.

V gene TRBV5-4 combines with J gene TRBJ1-1, with D possibly matching TRBD1 (6 bases). Per germline, CDR1 SGHNT and CDR2 YYREEE (reference sequence). This CDR3 comprises 16 residues. The V end was cut by 4 bases, the J end by 3 bases, with 19 bases between. The CDR3 protein is CASSHLAGPGDTEAFF. CDR3 nucleotide sequence: TGTGCCAGCAGCCACCTCGCAGGGCCAGGGGACACTGAAGCTTTCTTT.

A remark on this clone: The junction shows a germline mismatch at one end, possibly a read error. V and J are TRBV7-9 and TRBJ2-1; D may be TRBD1 or TRBD2 (6 bases each). The CDR3 runs to 14 residues. CDR1 and CDR2 (germline): SEHNR, FQNEAQ (reference sequence). CDR3 nucleotides: TGTGCCAGCAGCTTAGGCGGAGGGGGAAGAGGGAGGATCTTC. The encoded protein is CASSLGGGGRGRIF.

The rearrangement uses TRBV5-1 and TRBJ1-2; a possible D gene is TRBD1 (5 bases). Trimming left V 5 bases short and J 8 bases short, with 13 bases between. Looked up from germline, CDR1 is SGHRS and CDR2 is YFSETQ. The CDR3 extends over 12 amino acids. The CDR3 loop reads CASSYDRDGYTF. CDR3 coding DNA: TGCGCCAGCAGTTATGACAGAGACGGCTACACCTTC. Complete variable domain (other parts from reference TRBV5-1 and TRBJ1-2): KAGVTQTPRYLIKTRGQQVTLSCSPISGHRSVSWYQQTPGQGLQFLFEYFSETQRNKGNFPGRFSGRQFSNSRSEMNVSTLELGDSALYLCASSYDRDGYTFGSGTRLTVV.

This chain joins TRBV11-2 and TRBJ2-7; no clear D gene. The ends were cut back, 5 bases at V and 3 bases at J, with 11 bases in the middle. Germline V lookup: CDR1 SGHAT, CDR2 FQNNGV. The CDR3 extends over 13 amino acids. CDR3 sequence: CASSGSYNYEQYF. The CDR3 DNA reads TGTGCCAGCAGCGGCTCATATAACTACGAGCAGTACTTC. Based on the CDR3 plus reference TRBV11-2 and TRBJ2-7, the full variable domain is EAGVAQSPRYKIIEKRQSVAFWCNPISGHATLYWYQQILGQGPKLLIQFQNNGVVDDSQLPKDRFSAERLKGVDSTLKIQPAKLEDSAVYLCASSGSYNYEQYFGPGTRLTVT.

On this clone itself: This sample includes further DNA sequences coding for the same CDR3. V and J are TRBV27 and TRBJ2-2; D gene unclear. The CDR3 sequence is 12 residues long. V lost 3 bases and J lost 5, with 4 bases in between. Germline CDR1 MNHEY, CDR2 SMNVEV (reference sequence). DNA for the CDR3: TGTGCCAGCAGTTTTTGGACCGGGGAGCTGTTTTTT. Translated, it gives CASSFWTGELFF.

Comment on this clone: Its ends do not fully match the called genes, so a read error is possible. The chain carries TRBV2 and TRBJ1-2; D ambiguous. The length of the CDR3 is 8 residues. Germline lookup yields CDR1 SNHLY and CDR2 FYNNEI. This CDR3 is CASSQKSF. Written as DNA, the CDR3 is TGTGCCAGCAGCCAAAAATCCTTC.

The chain links TRBV7-8 to TRBJ2-7; D not certain. In germline, CDR1 is SGHVS, CDR2 FQNEAQ. The CDR3 extends over 15 amino acids. Trimming removed 1 base at V and 0 bases at J, with 10 bases between. CDR3 DNA: TGTGCCAGCAGCTTAGGGGCGGAGCGCTCCTACGAGCAGTACTTC. Protein: CASSLGAERSYEQYF.